A single sample is the source of the 5 T cell receptor beta chains below, sequenced in a study of shared clonotypes between healthy human individuals. CD45RO-negative, CCR7-positively selected cells formed the naive CD8 fraction, excluding terminally differentiated effector memory CD45RA+ cells. Libraries were prepared by immunoSEQ multiplex PCR; TCRdb keeps only in-frame clonotypes and omits some of them. Among around 2.1 million clones listed, about 93% were seen once. The sequencing input was naive CD8+ T cells from PBMCs. The receptors originated from a man between 18 and 35 years old in good health. Some clones in this sample may be carry-over from other donors' samples.

V and J are TRBV5-5 and TRBJ1-1; the D is unclear. Trimming stripped 1 base from V and 5 bases from J, with 15 bases between. The V gene's germline CDR1 is SGHKS and CDR2 YYEKEE (reference sequence). CDR3 length: 15 amino acids. This chain's CDR3 is CASSLSLGLSTEAFF. CDR3 nucleotide sequence: TGTGCCAGCAGCTTGTCCTTAGGGCTGAGTACTGAAGCTTTCTTT.

The V call is TRBV5-5, the J call TRBJ2-7; D is uncertain. The germline V gene has CDR1 SGHKS and CDR2 YYEKEE (reference sequence). The length of the CDR3 is 14 residues. V lost 4 bases, J lost 3 bases, and 14 bases lay in between. In nucleotides, the CDR3 is TGTGCCAGCAGCCCCGGGCCGCCTCGCTACGAGCAGTACTTC. Amino acids: CASSPGPPRYEQYF.

J is TRBJ2-3 and V is TRBV7-9, with D possibly called TRBD1 or TRBD2 (5 bases each). V lost 4 bases and J 5 bases, leaving 16 bases between the germline ends. This CDR3 contains 15 residues. Germline loops: CDR1 SEHNR, CDR2 FQNEAQ (reference sequence). CDR3 sequence (DNA): TGTGCCAGCAGCTCCAGGGACGACAAGGAAGATACGCAGTATTTT. Translating gives CASSSRDDKEDTQYF.

This chain's CDR3 is CASSLSSAADTQYF. The CDR3 DNA sequence: TGTGCCAGCAGTTTATCGTCCGCCGCAGATACGCAGTATTTT. This chain uses TRBV27 with TRBJ2-3, with D unclear. The CDR3 is made up of 14 amino acids. CDR1 is MNHEY and CDR2 is SMNVEV in the germline V gene (reference sequence). The V gene lost 0 bases and the J gene lost 4 bases, with 8 bases spanning the gap.

V usage is TRBV7-9 and J usage is TRBJ1-5; no clear D. The V and J ends lost 4 bases and 4 bases respectively, with 8 bases between them. Germline lookup yields CDR1 SEHNR and CDR2 FQNEAQ (reference sequence). The CDR3 has 13 amino acids. CDR3 coding DNA: TGTGCCAGCAGCTCAACCATGAATCAGCCCCAGCATTTT. It yields the protein CASSSTMNQPQHF.